This record covers a single TCR beta chain. This record belongs to a study of blood T cells in healthy people across ages. Primed by a sample-barcoded 5' primer and a J-beta primer mix, a second PCR proceeded for about 7 to 11 cycles. TCRdb re-called the 5' RACE reads through MiXCR, storing one row per CDR3 protein. This table holds around 1,800,000 distinct CDR3 sequences, around 40% found once. The V end lost 7 bases, the J end lost 2 bases, and 13 bases lay between the germline ends. This CDR3 spans 14 amino acids. Germline V gene data show CDR1 as MNHEY and CDR2 as SVGEGT. Sequenced material: blood. The chain couples TRBV6-2 or TRBV6-3 to TRBJ2-3, with TRBD2 as a possible D gene (6 bases). This receptor was identified in a human donor in good health. CDR3 sequence: CASKRLGNTDTQYF. DNA for the CDR3: TGTGCCAGCAAAAGACTAGGAAACACAGATACGCAGTATTTT.